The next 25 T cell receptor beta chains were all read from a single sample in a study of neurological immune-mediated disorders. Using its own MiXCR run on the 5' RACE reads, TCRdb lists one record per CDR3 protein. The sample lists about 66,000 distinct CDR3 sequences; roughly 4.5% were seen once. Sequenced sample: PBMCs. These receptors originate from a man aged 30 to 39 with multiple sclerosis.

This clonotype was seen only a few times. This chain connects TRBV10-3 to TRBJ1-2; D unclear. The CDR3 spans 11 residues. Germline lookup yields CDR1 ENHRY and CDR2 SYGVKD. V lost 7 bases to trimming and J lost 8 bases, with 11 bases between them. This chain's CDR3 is CAIKGSRGYTF. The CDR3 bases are TGTGCCATCAAGGGCTCGCGGGGCTACACCTTC.

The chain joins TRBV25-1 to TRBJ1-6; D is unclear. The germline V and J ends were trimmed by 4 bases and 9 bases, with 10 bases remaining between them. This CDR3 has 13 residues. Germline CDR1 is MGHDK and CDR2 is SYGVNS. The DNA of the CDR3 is TGTGCCAGCAGTGTAAATACCTTTTCACCCCTCCACTTT. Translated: CASSVNTFSPLHF.

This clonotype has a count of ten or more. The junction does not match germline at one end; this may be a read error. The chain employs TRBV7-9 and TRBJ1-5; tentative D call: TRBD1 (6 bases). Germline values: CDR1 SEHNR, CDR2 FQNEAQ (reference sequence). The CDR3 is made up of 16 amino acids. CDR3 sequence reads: CASSLGGPESNQPQNF. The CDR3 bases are TGTGCCAGCAGCTTAGGGGGGCCGGAATCCAATCAGCCCCAGAATTTT.

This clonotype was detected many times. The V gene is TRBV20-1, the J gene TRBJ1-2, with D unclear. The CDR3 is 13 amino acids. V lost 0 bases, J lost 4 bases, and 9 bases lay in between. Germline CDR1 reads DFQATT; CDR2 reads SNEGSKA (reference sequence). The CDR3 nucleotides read TGCAGTGCTAGAGACGTCTTCCCCTATGGCTACACCTTC. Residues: CSARDVFPYGYTF.

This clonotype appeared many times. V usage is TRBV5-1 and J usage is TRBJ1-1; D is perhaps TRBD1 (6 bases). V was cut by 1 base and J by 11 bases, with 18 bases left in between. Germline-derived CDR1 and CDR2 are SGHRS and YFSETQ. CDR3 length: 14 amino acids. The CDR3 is CASSLSGALGGAFF. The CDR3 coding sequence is TGCGCCAGCAGCTTGTCAGGGGCCCTCGGTGGCGCTTTCTTT.

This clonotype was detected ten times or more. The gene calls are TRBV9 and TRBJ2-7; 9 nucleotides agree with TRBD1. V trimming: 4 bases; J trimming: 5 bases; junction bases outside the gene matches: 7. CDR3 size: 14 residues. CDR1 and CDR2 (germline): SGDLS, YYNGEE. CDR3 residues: CASSRDRELNEQYF. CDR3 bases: TGTGCCAGCAGCCGGGACAGGGAACTCAACGAGCAGTACTTC.

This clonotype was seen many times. The CDR3 coding sequence is TGTGCCAGCACCACCCGCGGGGGGGCGAGGGATGGCTACACCTTC. Translated: CASTTRGGARDGYTF. The rearrangement uses TRBV7-9 and TRBJ1-2; maybe TRBD1 (6 bases). Germline V gene data show CDR1 as SEHNR and CDR2 as FQNEAQ (reference sequence). V was pared by 7 bases and J by 6 bases, with 21 bases between. The CDR3 sequence is 15 residues long.

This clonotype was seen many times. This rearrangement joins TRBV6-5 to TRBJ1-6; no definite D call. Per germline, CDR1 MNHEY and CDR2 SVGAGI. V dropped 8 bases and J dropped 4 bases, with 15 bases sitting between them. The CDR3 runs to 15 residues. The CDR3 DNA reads TGTGCCAGCGGATACGGGGTTCTTTATAATTCACCCCTCCACTTT. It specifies CASGYGVLYNSPLHF.

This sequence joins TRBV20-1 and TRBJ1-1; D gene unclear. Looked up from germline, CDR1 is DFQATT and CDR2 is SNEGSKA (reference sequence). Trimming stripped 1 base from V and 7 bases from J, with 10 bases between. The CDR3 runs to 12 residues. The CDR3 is CSARGGSYEAFF. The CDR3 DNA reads TGCAGTGCTAGAGGAGGCTCATATGAAGCTTTCTTT.

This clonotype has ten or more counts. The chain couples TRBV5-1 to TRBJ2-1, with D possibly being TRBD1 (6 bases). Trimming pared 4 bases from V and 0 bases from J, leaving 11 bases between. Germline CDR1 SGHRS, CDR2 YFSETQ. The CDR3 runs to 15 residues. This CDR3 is CASSPRGDSYNEQFF. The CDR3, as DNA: TGCGCCAGCAGCCCCAGGGGCGACTCCTACAATGAGCAGTTCTTC.

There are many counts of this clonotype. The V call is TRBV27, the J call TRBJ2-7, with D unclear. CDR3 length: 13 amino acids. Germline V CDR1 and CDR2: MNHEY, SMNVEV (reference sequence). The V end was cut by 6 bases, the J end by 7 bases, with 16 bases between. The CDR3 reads CASSSIGAREQYF. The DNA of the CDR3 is TGTGCCAGCAGCAGTATAGGAGCTCGGGAGCAGTACTTC.

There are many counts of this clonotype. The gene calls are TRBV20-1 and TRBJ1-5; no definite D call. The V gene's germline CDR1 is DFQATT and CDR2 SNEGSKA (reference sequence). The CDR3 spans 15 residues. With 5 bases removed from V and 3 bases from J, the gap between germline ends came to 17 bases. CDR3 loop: CSASLGRIFNQPQHF. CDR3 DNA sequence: TGCAGTGCTTCTCTTGGACGGATCTTCAATCAGCCCCAGCATTTT.

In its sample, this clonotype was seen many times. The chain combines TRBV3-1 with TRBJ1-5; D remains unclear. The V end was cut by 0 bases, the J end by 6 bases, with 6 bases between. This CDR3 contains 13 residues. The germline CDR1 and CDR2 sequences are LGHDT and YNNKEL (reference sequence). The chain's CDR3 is CASSQDPPQPQHF. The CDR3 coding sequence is TGTGCCAGCAGCCAAGATCCACCTCAGCCCCAGCATTTT. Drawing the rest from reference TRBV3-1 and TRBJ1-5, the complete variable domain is DTAVSQTPKYLVTQMGNDKSIKCEQNLGHDTMYWYKQDSKKFLKIMFSYNNKELIINETVPNRFSPKSPDKAHLNLHINSLELGDSAVYFCASSQDPPQPQHFGDGTRLSIL.

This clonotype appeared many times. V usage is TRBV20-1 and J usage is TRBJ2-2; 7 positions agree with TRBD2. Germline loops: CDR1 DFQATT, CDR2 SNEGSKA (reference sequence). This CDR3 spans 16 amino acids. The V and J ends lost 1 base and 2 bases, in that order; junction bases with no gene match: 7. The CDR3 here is CSARVAGRDNTGELFF. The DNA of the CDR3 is TGCAGTGCTAGAGTCGCGGGGAGGGATAACACCGGGGAGCTGTTTTTT.

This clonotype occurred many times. For the CDR3, the DNA is TGTGCCAGCACCCTGGGACAGGGAACTGAAGCTTTCTTT. Residues: CASTLGQGTEAFF. The J gene is TRBJ1-1, the V gene TRBV25-1; TRBD1 agrees at 9 bases. Losses at the gene ends were 7 bases for V and 5 bases for J; bases not matched to a gene: 5. Germline lookup yields CDR1 MGHDK and CDR2 SYGVNS. CDR3 length equals 13 residues.

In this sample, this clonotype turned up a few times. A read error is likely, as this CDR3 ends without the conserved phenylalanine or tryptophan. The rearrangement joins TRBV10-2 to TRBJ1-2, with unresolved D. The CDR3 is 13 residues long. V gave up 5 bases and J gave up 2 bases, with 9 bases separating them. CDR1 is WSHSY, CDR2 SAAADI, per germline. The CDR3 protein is CASSMDGNYGYTN. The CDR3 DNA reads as TGCGCCAGCAGTATGGACGGGAACTATGGCTACACCAAC.

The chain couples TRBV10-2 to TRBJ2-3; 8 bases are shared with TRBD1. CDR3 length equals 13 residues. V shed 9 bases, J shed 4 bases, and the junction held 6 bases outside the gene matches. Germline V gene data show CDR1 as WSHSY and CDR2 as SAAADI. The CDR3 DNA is TGCGCCAGTAATAGACAGGGGCCAGATACGCAGTATTTT. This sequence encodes CASNRQGPDTQYF.

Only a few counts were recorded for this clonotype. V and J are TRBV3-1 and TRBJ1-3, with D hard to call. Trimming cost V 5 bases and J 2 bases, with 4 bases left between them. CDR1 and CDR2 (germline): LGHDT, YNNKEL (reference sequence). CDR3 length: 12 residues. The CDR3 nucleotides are TGTGCCAGCAGCTATCCTGGAAACACCATATATTTT. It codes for CASSYPGNTIYF. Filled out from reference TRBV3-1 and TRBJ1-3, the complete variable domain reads DTAVSQTPKYLVTQMGNDKSIKCEQNLGHDTMYWYKQDSKKFLKIMFSYNNKELIINETVPNRFSPKSPDKAHLNLHINSLELGDSAVYFCASSYPGNTIYFGEGSWLTVV.

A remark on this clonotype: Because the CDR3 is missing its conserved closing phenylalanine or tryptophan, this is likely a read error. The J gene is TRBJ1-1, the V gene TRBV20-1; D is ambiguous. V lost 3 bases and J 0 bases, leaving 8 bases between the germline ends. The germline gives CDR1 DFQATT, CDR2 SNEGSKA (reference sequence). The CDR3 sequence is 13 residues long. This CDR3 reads CSASVGLNTEAFN. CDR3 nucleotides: TGCAGTGCTAGCGTAGGTTTGAACACTGAAGCTTTCAAT.

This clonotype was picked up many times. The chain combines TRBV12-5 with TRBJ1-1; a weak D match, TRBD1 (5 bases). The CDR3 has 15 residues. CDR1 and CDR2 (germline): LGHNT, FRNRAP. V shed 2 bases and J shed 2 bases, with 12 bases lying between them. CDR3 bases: TGTGCTAGTGGTTTGTGGGCCGGGGCTAACACTGAAGCTTTCTTT. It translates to CASGLWAGANTEAFF. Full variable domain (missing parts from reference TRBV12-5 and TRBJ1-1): DARVTQTPRHKVTEMGQEVTMRCQPILGHNTVFWYRQTMMQGLELLAYFRNRAPLDDSGMPKDRFSAEMPDATLATLKIQPSEPRDSAVYFCASGLWAGANTEAFFGQGTRLTVV.

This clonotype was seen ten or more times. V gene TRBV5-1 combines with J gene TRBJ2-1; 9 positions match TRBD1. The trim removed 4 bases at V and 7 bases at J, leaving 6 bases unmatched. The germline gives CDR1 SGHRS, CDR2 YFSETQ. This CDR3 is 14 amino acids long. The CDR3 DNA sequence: TGCGCCAGCAGCGCCGGGACAGGGAAAAATGAGCAGTTCTTC. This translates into CASSAGTGKNEQFF.

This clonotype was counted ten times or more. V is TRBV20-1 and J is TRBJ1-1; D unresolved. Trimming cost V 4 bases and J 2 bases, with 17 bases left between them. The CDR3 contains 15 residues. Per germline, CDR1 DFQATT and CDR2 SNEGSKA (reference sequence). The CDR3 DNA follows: TGCAGTGCTAACTCCCCGGTTACCGTTAACACTGAAGCTTTCTTT. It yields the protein CSANSPVTVNTEAFF.

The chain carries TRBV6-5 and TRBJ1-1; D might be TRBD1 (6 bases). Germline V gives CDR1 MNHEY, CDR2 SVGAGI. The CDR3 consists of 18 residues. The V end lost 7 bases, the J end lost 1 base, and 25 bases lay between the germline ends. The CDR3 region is CASTSSPGQKMENTEAFF. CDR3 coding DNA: TGTGCCAGCACCTCCTCGCCGGGACAAAAGATGGAGAACACTGAAGCTTTCTTT.

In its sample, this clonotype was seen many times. This CDR3 reads CASRAYRGPSTDTQYF. As DNA, the CDR3 is TGTGCCAGCAGGGCTTACAGGGGACCTTCCACAGATACGCAGTATTTT. This chain connects TRBV6-6 to TRBJ2-3; 7 positions match TRBD1. The V and J ends lost 6 bases and 2 bases, in that order; junction bases with no gene match: 11. This CDR3 spans 16 amino acids. Germline lookup yields CDR1 MNHNY and CDR2 SVGAGI (reference sequence).

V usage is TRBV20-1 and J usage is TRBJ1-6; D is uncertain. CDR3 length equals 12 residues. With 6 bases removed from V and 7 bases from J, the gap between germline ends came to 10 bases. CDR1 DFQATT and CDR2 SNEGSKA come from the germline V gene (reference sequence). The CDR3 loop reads CSARTGNSPLHF. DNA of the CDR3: TGCAGTGCCCGGACCGGGAATTCACCCCTCCACTTT.